Listed below are T cell receptor beta chains from one sample, sequenced in a study of shared clonotypes between healthy human individuals. Here immunoSEQ multiplex PCR was the method, and the copy in TCRdb shows in-frame clones only, minus some. The top ten hold approximately 0.32% of the sample, which has about 380,000 clones, approximately 96% seen once. The sequencing input was memory CD8+ T cells sorted from blood. These receptors originate from a man aged 30 to 45 in good health. CDR3s include the opening cysteine and the closing phenylalanine or tryptophan. The order of the fields is J gene, D gene, V gene, clone size, CDR3 DNA, CDR3 protein. A D gene is named only where the DNA matches it firmly. Expanded clones get a size class; other rows say once, few or many, or leave the size out.

>TRBJ1-2|-|TRBV5-4|-
TGTGCCAGCAGCTTGAGGGCAGGGGACTATGGCTACACCTTC
CASSLRAGDYGYTF
>TRBJ1-3|-|TRBV30|-
TGTGCCTGGAGTGTACTCCTGGCAGACGGAAACACCATATATTTT
CAWSVLLADGNTIYF
>TRBJ2-7|-|TRBV11-2|-
TGTGCCAGCAGCCCGCGGAGTCAGCCCTACGAGCAGTACTTC
CASSPRSQPYEQYF
>TRBJ2-7|-|TRBV7-8|-
TGTGCCAGCAGCTTCCCCTCCTACGAGCAGTACTTC
CASSFPSYEQYF
>TRBJ2-5|-|TRBV19|-
TGTGCCAGTAGTATGATACCGAAGGAGACCCAGTACTTC
CASSMIPKETQYF
>TRBJ2-7|-|TRBV15|-
TGTGCCACCAGCAGTACCAGTGCCTCCTACGAGCAGTACTTC
CATSSTSASYEQYF
>TRBJ2-3|TRBD2|TRBV9|-
TGTGCCAGCAGCATAACCCCGACTAGCGCTCTACGCACAGATACGCAGTATTTT
CASSITPTSALRTDTQYF
>TRBJ2-7|TRBD2|TRBV20-1|-
TGCAGTGCTGGGACTAGCGACGAGCAGTACTTC
CSAGTSDEQYF
>TRBJ2-7|-|TRBV28|once
TGTGCCAGCAGTTCCATCGGACAGATGGTGACCTACGAGCAGTACTTC
CASSSIGQMVTYEQYF
>TRBJ2-1|-|TRBV19|once
TGTGCCAGTAGTACCTGGCAGAGTGCGAATGAGCAGTTCTTC
CASSTWQSANEQFF
>TRBJ2-7|-|TRBV7-9|-
TGTGCCAGCAGCTTAGGAATTCACGAGCAGTACTTC
CASSLGIHEQYF
>TRBJ2-5|-|TRBV5-1|-
TGCGCCAGCAGCTTGGCCCAAGGGCGGGGAGAGACCCAGTACTTC
CASSLAQGRGETQYF
>TRBJ2-3|-|TRBV28|-
TGTGCCAGCAGTTCGCCCGTCTTTCAAGATACGCAGTATTTT
CASSSPVFQDTQYF
>TRBJ2-7|-|TRBV29-1|-
TGCAGCGTTGAAGAGGGCGGCAGGTCCTACGAGCAGTACTTC
CSVEEGGRSYEQYF
>TRBJ1-2|TRBD1|TRBV10-3|-
TGTGCCGTCTTGGACAGGTACTATGGCTACACCTTC
CAVLDRYYGYTF
>TRBJ2-3|TRBD2|TRBV4-2|-
TGTGCCAGCAGCCAAGATCTAGGGCGGGAGGGCCCCGATGACACAGATACGCAGTATTTT
CASSQDLGREGPDDTDTQYF